Presented here are 11 T cell receptor beta chains from one specimen sequenced in a study of Graves' ophthalmopathy and Graves' hyperthyroidism. RNA transcripts served as template for amplifying TCR beta CDR3 sequences. The workflow started with a first-round RT-PCR run with HTBI primers and then moved on to a second-round multiplex PCR. TCRdb re-called the multiplex PCR reads with MiXCR, one entry per CDR3 protein. The sample holds about 500,000 distinct CDR3 sequences, 39% seen once. The sequenced material came from peripheral blood or thyroid tissue (not recorded which). The receptor set was obtained from an adult man with Graves' hyperthyroidism.

Only a few counts were recorded for this clonotype. This may be a read error, as it is one base from a much larger clone. The chain has TRBV20-1 and TRBJ2-7; D gene uncertain. Germline CDR1 and CDR2: DFQATT and SNEGSKA (reference sequence). V lost 0 bases, J lost 0 bases, and 3 bases lay in between. The CDR3 extends over 12 amino acids. The CDR3 region is CSAREDSYEQYF. In nucleotides, the CDR3 is TGCAGTGCTAGAGAGGACTCCTACGAGCAGTACTTC.

The V and J genes are TRBV6-1 and TRBJ1-5, with D maybe TRBD1 (6 bases). In germline, CDR1 is MNHNS, CDR2 SASEGT. The CDR3 covers 16 residues. V dropped 7 bases and J dropped 6 bases, with 22 bases sitting between them. Here the CDR3 reads CASTPRGTGFGQPQHF. CDR3 bases: TGTGCCAGCACTCCCCGAGGAACAGGGTTCGGTCAGCCCCAGCATTTT.

This clonotype was counted at least ten times. The CDR3 is CSVPLGNTIYF. CDR3 in DNA: TGCAGCGTCCCCCTAGGAAACACCATATATTTT. The chain uses TRBV29-1 and TRBJ1-3; no firm D call. This CDR3 has 11 residues. Between the trimmed V and J ends, which lost 6 bases and 4 bases, there was a span of 7 bases. Germline-derived CDR1 and CDR2 are SQVTM and ANQGSEA.

The chain combines TRBV7-9 with TRBJ2-7, with 8 bases that match TRBD1. Trimming at V came to 5 bases and at J to 3 bases, leaving 18 bases not matched to a gene. The germline gives CDR1 SEHNR, CDR2 FQNEAQ (reference sequence). CDR3 length: 18 residues. CDR3 in DNA: TGTGCCAGCAGCAGCCGGACAGGGCTGGGGACAACTAACTACGAGCAGTACTTC. As protein: CASSSRTGLGTTNYEQYF. Full variable domain (missing parts from reference TRBV7-9 and TRBJ2-7): DTGVSQNPRHKITKRGQNVTFRCDPISEHNRLYWYRQTLGQGPEFLTYFQNEAQLEKSRLLSDRFSAERPKGSFSTLEIQRTEQGDSAMYLCASSSRTGLGTTNYEQYFGPGTRLTVT.

This chain joins TRBV4-1 and TRBJ1-2, with TRBD1 as a possible D gene (6 bases). Trimming left V 2 bases short and J 4 bases short, with 14 bases between. CDR3 size: 15 residues. The germline CDR1 and CDR2 sequences are MGHRA and YSYEKL. In DNA, the CDR3 is TGCGCCAGCAGCCAATGGAACAGGGATCTCTATGGCTACACCTTC. Its translation: CASSQWNRDLYGYTF.

CDR3 DNA sequence: TGTGCCTCCAGGGGGACGACTGAAGCTTTCTTT. This codes for CASRGTTEAFF. The rearrangement links TRBV7-2 to TRBJ1-1, with 7 bases identical to TRBD1. Per the germline V gene, CDR1 is SGHTA and CDR2 is FQGNSA. This CDR3 comprises 11 residues. The V segment lost 11 bases and the J segment 5 bases; nucleotides outside the gene matches: 5.

This chain joins TRBV30 and TRBJ2-7, with TRBD2 identical over 9 bases. The V and J ends lost 0 bases and 3 bases, in that order; junction bases with no gene match: 6. CDR3 size: 15 residues. Germline V gene sequence: CDR1 GTSNPN, CDR2 SVGIG (reference sequence). The DNA for the CDR3 is TGTGCCTGGAGTGTTCAAGGACTAGCGAACTACGAGCAGTACTTC. As protein: CAWSVQGLANYEQYF.

This clonotype was seen more than once but under ten times. The chain is built from TRBV19 and TRBJ1-5; possibly TRBD1 for D (5 bases). The V gene lost 6 bases and the J gene lost 5 bases, with 17 bases spanning the gap. The CDR3 has 15 residues. The V gene's germline CDR1 is LNHDA and CDR2 SQIVND (reference sequence). The CDR3 loop is CASRPSGGVDQPQHF. As DNA, the CDR3 is TGTGCCAGTAGACCCTCCGGGGGGGTTGATCAGCCCCAGCATTTT.

As for this clonotype: An end of the junction differs from the germline gene, which may be a read error. The chain has TRBV10-3 and TRBJ2-3, with a possible D match to TRBD2 (5 bases). Germline V gene data show CDR1 as ENHRY and CDR2 as SYGVKD. The CDR3 sequence is 15 residues long. The CDR3 spells CASSERAEGTDTQYF. The DNA for the CDR3 is TGTGCCAGCAGTGAGCGAGCGGAGGGCACAGATACGCAGTATTTT.

The sample holds a few counts of this clonotype. J is TRBJ1-1 and V is TRBV7-6, with a tentative D call TRBD1 (6 bases). The germline CDR1 and CDR2 sequences are SGHVS and FNYEAQ. The CDR3 sequence is 14 residues long. V lost 5 bases to trimming and J lost 4 bases, with 14 bases between them. Written as DNA, the CDR3 is TGTGCCAGCAGCCCGAGCCCGGGGGCCACTGAAGCTTTCTTT. This codes for CASSPSPGATEAFF. The full variable domain, completed using reference TRBV7-6 and TRBJ1-1, is GAGVSQSPRYKVTKRGQDVALRCDPISGHVSLYWYRQALGQGPEFLTYFNYEAQQDKSGLPNDRFSAERPEGSISTLTIQRTEQRDSAMYRCASSPSPGATEAFFGQGTRLTVV.

This clonotype was found many times. This rearrangement joins TRBV20-1 to TRBJ1-5; TRBD1 might be the D (5 bases). V shed 5 bases and J shed 0 bases, with 8 bases lying between them. There are 13 residues in the CDR3. Germline CDR1 DFQATT, CDR2 SNEGSKA (reference sequence). This chain's CDR3 is CSAGRGSNQPQHF. For the CDR3, the DNA is TGCAGTGCTGGGAGGGGTAGCAATCAGCCCCAGCATTTT.